This TCR beta chain was retrieved from a study of blood T cell repertoires in COVID-19. Assay used: immunoSEQ multiplex PCR; TCRdb lists only in-frame clones, some missing. This repertoire shows 50,000 to 75,000 clones, around 82% found once; its top ten account for about a fifth. Trimming cost V 1 base and J 6 bases; bases outside gene matches: 5. The V gene's germline CDR1 is SGHTA and CDR2 FQGTGA. The CDR3 loop spans 15 amino acids. This sequence joins TRBV7-3 and TRBJ2-3, with TRBD2 identical over 9 bases. The origin of this receptor is a man at least 80 years old with active or convalescent COVID-19. The sequenced sample was peripheral blood. DNA of the CDR3: TGTGCCAGCAGCTTAAGGGCTAGCGGGATTGATACGCAGTATTTT. This encodes CASSLRASGIDTQYF. Using reference TRBV7-3 and TRBJ2-3 for the parts outside the CDR3, the full variable domain is GAGVSQTPSNKVTEKGKYVELRCDPISGHTALYWYRQSLGQGPEFLIYFQGTGAADDSGLPNDRFFAVRPEGSVSTLKIQRTERGDSAVYLCASSLRASGIDTQYFGPGTRLTVL.